This T cell receptor beta chain was observed in a study of T cell changes during pregnancy in multiple sclerosis. TCRdb's table, derived via immunoSEQ multiplex PCR, lists solely in-frame clones and lacks some. The top ten hold around 0.81% of the sample, which has 60,000 or so clones, roughly nine tenths seen once. The CDR3 consists of 16 residues. The V and J ends lost 5 bases and 0 bases respectively, with 14 bases between them. CDR1 is SGDLS and CDR2 is YYNGEE in the germline V gene. This TCR was recovered from a female donor with multiple sclerosis, enrolled in a pregnancy study. The chain links TRBV9 to TRBJ1-4, with D perhaps matching TRBD1 (5 bases). Specimen: peripheral blood, collected before pregnancy. The CDR3 reads CASSANRPATNEKLFF. Here the CDR3 DNA reads TGTGCCAGCAGTGCTAACAGGCCTGCAACTAATGAAAAACTGTTTTTT. The full variable domain, its missing parts supplied by reference TRBV9 and TRBJ1-4, is DSGVTQTPKHLITATGQRVTLRCSPRSGDLSVYWYQQSLDQGLQFLIQYYNGEERAKGNILERFSAQQFPDLHSELNLSSLELGDSALYFCASSANRPATNEKLFFGSGTQLSVL.